This T cell receptor beta chain was sequenced for a study of blood T cell repertoires in COVID-19. Study context: From T cells, B-cell-depleted T cells, or PBMCs came the material, which was cDNA or gDNA.

The CDR3 sequence is 14 residues long. CDR1 is SGDLS and CDR2 is YYNGEE in the germline V gene. V was clipped by 1 base and J by 3 bases, with 11 bases between them. Per the original data handling: By means of reference gene primer amplification, nucleated cell counts were estimated. The method was immunoSEQ multiplex PCR; TCRdb's version includes in-frame clones alone and lacks a portion of them. V, J and clone size were drawn from that table, and D and trimming were deduced from the DNA. The sample holds approximately 500,000 clones, 70% to 90% seen once. This clonotype was obtained from a woman in her fifties or sixties with COVID-19, enrolled during active disease. The V and J genes are TRBV9 and TRBJ2-7, with unresolved D. The sequenced sample was peripheral blood. The CDR3, as DNA: TGTGCCAGCAGCGTAACGCTACGGAGCTACGAGCAGTACTTC. Translating gives CASSVTLRSYEQYF.